Below, 24 T cell receptor beta chains from the same sample are listed, as sequenced in a study of T-cell memory formation after mild COVID-19. Using its own MiXCR run on the 5' RACE reads, TCRdb lists one record per CDR3 protein. This sample has roughly 240,000 distinct CDR3 sequences, with 15% to 20% found just once. Sequences were obtained from PBMCs or a T cell subset sorted from them (not recorded which). The receptors derive from a man aged 18-30 years who had mild COVID-19 (a few samples of this study predate the infection). Cell type and time point are not known.

In its sample, this clonotype was seen a few times. V usage is TRBV29-1 and J usage is TRBJ1-2; 7 bases line up with TRBD1. This CDR3 has 13 residues. CDR1 is SQVTM and CDR2 is ANQGSEA in the germline V gene. V lost 7 bases to trimming and J lost 7 bases; unmatched junction nucleotides: 12. CDR3 bases: TGCAGCGCGAGTACGGCCAGGGGGTCTGGCTACACCTTC. It codes for CSASTARGSGYTF.

V gene TRBV6-2 or TRBV6-3 combines with J gene TRBJ2-3; D remains ambiguous. The V end was cut by 8 bases, the J end by 1 base, with 7 bases between. CDR1 MNHEY and CDR2 SVGEGT come from the germline V gene. This CDR3 has 12 residues. Here the CDR3 DNA reads TGTGCCAGCTTTTCGGGCACAGATACGCAGTATTTT. This sequence encodes CASFSGTDTQYF.

This clonotype has more than one count but fewer than ten. The chain joins TRBV20-1 to TRBJ2-5, with D perhaps TRBD2 (6 bases). The CDR3 loop spans 14 amino acids. Germline values: CDR1 DFQATT, CDR2 SNEGSKA (reference sequence). Trimming cost V 3 bases and J 9 bases, with 20 bases left between them. The CDR3 is CSASGPGKRVSQYF. For the CDR3, the DNA is TGCAGTGCTAGTGGTCCGGGGAAGCGGGTGTCCCAGTACTTC.

There are a few counts of this clonotype. This chain connects TRBV5-1 to TRBJ2-5; 8 bases align to TRBD1. Per germline, CDR1 SGHRS and CDR2 YFSETQ. CDR3 length: 15 residues. V shed 2 bases and J 1 base; nucleotides not matched to a gene: 4. The CDR3 reads CASSLRTGPQETQYF. The CDR3 region has the DNA TGCGCCAGCAGCTTAAGGACAGGGCCCCAAGAGACCCAGTACTTC.

This clonotype was seen a handful of times. The V gene is TRBV4-2, the J gene TRBJ1-6; TRBD1 aligns across 7 bases. Germline V gene lookup returns CDR1 LGHNA and CDR2 YNFKEQ. CDR3 length equals 18 residues. With V trimmed by 3 bases and J by 10 bases, 18 bases remained unmatched. CDR3 amino acids: CASSQISDRSRSRSPLHF. Here the CDR3 DNA reads TGTGCCAGCAGCCAGATCTCGGACAGGTCCCGTTCCAGGTCACCCCTCCACTTT.

This clonotype turned up a few times. The V gene is TRBV6-5, the J gene TRBJ2-5, with 12 bases that match TRBD2. V trimming: 5 bases; J trimming: 12 bases; junction bases outside the gene matches: 4. This CDR3 is built from 12 residues. Germline V lookup: CDR1 MNHEY, CDR2 SVGAGI. The CDR3, as DNA: TGTGCCAGCAGTGACGGACTAGCGGGGAAGTACTTC. This gives the protein CASSDGLAGKYF.

The rearrangement links TRBV7-8 to TRBJ1-5; D gene uncertain. CDR3 length: 18 amino acids. Trimming stripped 5 bases from V and 4 bases from J, with 24 bases between. Germline CDR1 is SGHVS and CDR2 is FQNEAQ. The CDR3 here is CASSPIRLPTAQNQPQHF. CDR3 nucleotide sequence: TGTGCCAGCAGCCCGATTCGTCTACCCACAGCACAAAATCAGCCCCAGCATTTT. The complete variable domain, with remaining parts taken from reference TRBV7-8 and TRBJ1-5, reads GAGVSQSPRYKVAKRGQDVALRCDPISGHVSLFWYQQALGQGPEFLTYFQNEAQLDKSGLPSDRFFAERPEGSVSTLKIQRTQQEDSAVYLCASSPIRLPTAQNQPQHFGDGTRLSIL.

The chain has TRBV7-9 and TRBJ2-7; no clear D. The CDR3 covers 13 residues. With 3 bases removed from V and 5 bases from J, the gap between germline ends came to 11 bases. Germline V lookup: CDR1 SEHNR, CDR2 FQNEAQ (reference sequence). DNA of the CDR3: TGTGCCAGCAGCTTGGGCGTCGAAGACGAGCAGTACTTC. It codes for CASSLGVEDEQYF.

The J gene is TRBJ2-1, the V gene TRBV11-2; D gene uncertain. The ends were cut back, 5 bases at V and 6 bases at J, with 17 bases in the middle. CDR3 length: 15 residues. Germline-derived CDR1 and CDR2 are SGHAT and FQNNGV. The CDR3 region has the DNA TGTGCCAGCAGCCCTACCCTAGGGCTCAGCAATGAGCAGTTCTTC. It specifies CASSPTLGLSNEQFF.

This clonotype came up a few times. The chain employs TRBV7-9 and TRBJ2-7, with unresolved D. Germline CDR1 SEHNR, CDR2 FQNEAQ (reference sequence). The CDR3 runs 13 residues. V was shortened by 5 bases and J by 6 bases, with 14 bases between the two germline ends. The chain's CDR3 is CASSLSRAAEQYF. The CDR3 DNA follows: TGTGCCAGCAGCCTAAGTAGGGCTGCCGAGCAGTACTTC.

The rearrangement links TRBV4-3 to TRBJ2-1; 11 bases fit TRBD2. The CDR3 has 16 residues. V trimming: 2 bases; J trimming: 6 bases; junction bases outside the gene matches: 6. Per germline, CDR1 LGHNA and CDR2 YSLEER. The CDR3 loop reads CASSQSGTSGFNEQFF. The CDR3 DNA reads as TGCGCCAGCAGCCAATCCGGGACTAGCGGCTTCAATGAGCAGTTCTTC.

In nucleotides, the CDR3 is TGTGCCAGCAGCTTAGTCCGGGGGGGCCTTTACGAGCAGTACTTC. This codes for CASSLVRGGLYEQYF. V is TRBV7-2 and J is TRBJ2-7; 8 bases align to TRBD2. V shed 1 base and J 4 bases; nucleotides not matched to a gene: 6. Germline V gives CDR1 SGHTA, CDR2 FQGNSA. This CDR3 has 15 residues.

This clonotype was picked up a small number of times. This chain uses TRBV2 with TRBJ2-7, with 11 bases matching TRBD1. Germline assignment: CDR1 SNHLY and CDR2 FYNNEI. The CDR3 contains 16 residues. J gave up 4 bases and V 1 base, and 6 bases lay outside the gene matches. In DNA form, the CDR3 reads TGTGCCAGCAGTGAAGGATGGGACAGGGGGTTTTACGAGCAGTACTTC. Its translation: CASSEGWDRGFYEQYF. Filled out from reference TRBV2 and TRBJ2-7, the complete variable domain reads EPEVTQTPSHQVTQMGQEVILRCVPISNHLYFYWYRQILGQKVEFLVSFYNNEISEKSEIFDDQFSVERPDGSNFTLKIRSTKLEDSAMYFCASSEGWDRGFYEQYFGPGTRLTVT.

V usage is TRBV6-5 and J usage is TRBJ2-1; TRBD1 aligns across 9 bases. CDR3 length: 14 amino acids. Germline V gene sequence: CDR1 MNHEY, CDR2 SVGAGI. J was trimmed by 6 bases and V by 2 bases; bases with no gene match: 2. DNA for the CDR3: TGTGCCAGCAGTTACCCGGGACAGGGCAATGAGCAGTTCTTC. As protein: CASSYPGQGNEQFF.

This clonotype came up many times. The chain couples TRBV7-2 to TRBJ2-1; D unresolved. Germline lookup yields CDR1 SGHTA and CDR2 FQGNSA. V lost 3 bases, J lost 6 bases, and 9 bases lay in between. The CDR3 length is 13 residues. The CDR3 spells CASSFRVLNEQFF. Here the CDR3 DNA reads TGTGCCAGCAGCTTCCGGGTCCTCAATGAGCAGTTCTTC.

This clonotype came up a few times. The chain employs TRBV18 and TRBJ2-5; 10 nucleotides align to TRBD1. The CDR3 has 16 residues. The trim removed 6 bases at V and 5 bases at J, leaving 12 bases unmatched. Per germline, CDR1 KGHSH and CDR2 LQKENI. The CDR3 sequence: CASSRENLDRGETQYF. The CDR3 region has the DNA TGTGCCAGCTCCCGAGAGAATTTGGACAGGGGGGAGACCCAGTACTTC.

This rearrangement joins TRBV3-1 to TRBJ2-2; 8 bases fit TRBD1. The ends lost 3 bases at V and 8 bases at J; junction bases unmatched: 14. The CDR3 sequence is 17 residues long. Germline V CDR1 and CDR2: LGHDT, YNNKEL (reference sequence). CDR3 nucleotide sequence: TGTGCCAGCAGCCAGAGACCCCCCGGACAGGGTGGGGGGGAGCTGTTTTTT. Translation gives CASSQRPPGQGGGELFF.

The CDR3 reads CASSYRGSFTNTGELFF. In DNA form, the CDR3 reads TGCGCCAGCAGCTACAGGGGTTCTTTTACGAACACCGGGGAGCTGTTTTTT. The chain is built from TRBV5-1 and TRBJ2-2, with 7 bases that match TRBD1. Germline trimming cut 3 bases from V and 0 bases from J; bases unmatched to any gene: 8. Per germline, CDR1 SGHRS and CDR2 YFSETQ. This CDR3 is 17 amino acids long.

This clonotype has just a few counts. This chain connects TRBV4-1 to TRBJ2-5, with 14 bases that match TRBD2. The CDR3 runs 17 residues. V lost 6 bases, J lost 4 bases, and 10 bases stayed unmatched. Per the germline V gene, CDR1 is MGHRA and CDR2 is YSYEKL. DNA of the CDR3: TGCGCCAGCAGATTCAGACTAGCGGGGGGGCCACGAGAGACCCAGTACTTC. The encoded protein is CASRFRLAGGPRETQYF.

This clonotype was found a few times. The chain has TRBV25-1 and TRBJ2-2; no clear D. Germline V gene data show CDR1 as MGHDK and CDR2 as SYGVNS. With 3 bases removed from V and 0 bases from J, the gap between germline ends came to 17 bases. The CDR3 runs 18 residues. This CDR3 is CASSEEFVRTANTGELFF. The CDR3 bases are TGTGCCAGCAGTGAGGAGTTCGTTAGGACCGCGAACACCGGGGAGCTGTTTTTT.

This clonotype was detected ten times or more. CDR3 residues: CASSHSLQVEAFF. CDR3 nucleotides: TGTGCCAGCAGTCACAGCCTTCAGGTGGAAGCTTTCTTT. The chain uses TRBV12-3 or TRBV12-4 and TRBJ1-1; D is ambiguous. With 5 bases removed from V and 8 bases from J, the gap between germline ends came to 15 bases. The CDR3 covers 13 residues.

The genes are TRBV5-1 and TRBJ1-2, with D hard to call. The ends were cut back, 0 bases at V and 5 bases at J, with 11 bases in the middle. The CDR3 is 14 amino acids. Looked up from germline, CDR1 is SGHRS and CDR2 is YFSETQ. The CDR3 nucleotides are TGCGCCAGCAGCTTGGGGGATGGGGATTATGGCTACACCTTC. Translation: CASSLGDGDYGYTF.

The genes are TRBV7-9 and TRBJ2-4, with D possibly TRBD1 on 6 matching bases. V lost 2 bases and J 0 bases, leaving 17 bases between the germline ends. The CDR3 extends over 18 amino acids. Germline V gene data show CDR1 as SEHNR and CDR2 as FQNEAQ (reference sequence). DNA of the CDR3: TGTGCCAGCAGCTTATACCCCCACAGGGCCGCAGCCAAAAACATTCAGTACTTC. Translating it yields CASSLYPHRAAAKNIQYF. Full variable domain (outside the CDR3, taken from reference TRBV7-9 and TRBJ2-4): DTGVSQNPRHKITKRGQNVTFRCDPISEHNRLYWYRQTLGQGPEFLTYFQNEAQLEKSRLLSDRFSAERPKGSFSTLEIQRTEQGDSAMYLCASSLYPHRAAAKNIQYFGAGTRLSVL.

The chain recombines TRBV11-2 with TRBJ1-2, with a possible D match to TRBD1 (5 bases). Trimming shortened V by 6 bases and J by 5 bases, and 16 bases separated the two germline ends. The CDR3 loop spans 14 amino acids. Germline-derived CDR1 and CDR2 are SGHAT and FQNNGV. The CDR3 reads CASSLAPPGYGYTF. The DNA of the CDR3 is TGTGCCAGCAGTCTCGCCCCCCCAGGGTATGGCTACACCTTC.